Sequencing of this TCR beta chain was carried out in a study of graft-versus-host responses after intestinal transplantation. From germline, CDR1 is MGHRA and CDR2 YSYEKL. CDR3 size: 15 residues. The germline V and J ends were trimmed by 5 bases and 2 bases, with 16 bases remaining between them. Findings and limits, study-wide: Recipient bone marrow held GvH clones, some seen earlier in ileum or blood.

Sequencing was performed with immunoSEQ multiplex PCR; in TCRdb, only in-frame clones are kept and a portion is missing. The data show tens of thousands of clones, with 70% to 90% seen just once and approximately 2.7% held by the top ten. Concerning this clone itself: The antigen remains unidentified.

This chain links TRBV4-1 with TRBJ2-7; the D gene is possibly TRBD2 (5 bases). The sequence was collected from a human donor who received an intestinal transplant. Sequenced here: unstimulated CD8+ T cells sorted from spleen or lymph node cells, sampled before intestinal transplant. The CDR3 DNA reads TGCGCCAGCAGCAAATCGACGGGAAAAGCCTACGAGCAGTACTTC. This gives the protein CASSKSTGKAYEQYF.